The clone carrying this T cell receptor beta chain showed up just a few times. Its antigen remains unidentified. One entry per CDR3 protein, called by TCRdb with MiXCR from the RT-PCR reads. Here the sample spans a few hundred thousand distinct CDR3 sequences, about 15% being singletons. The sample originates from a study of response to subunit inactivated influenza vaccine. The CDR3 sequence is 12 residues long. CDR1 and CDR2 (germline): SNHLY, FYNNEI. V was trimmed by 7 bases and J by 7 bases, leaving 11 bases between them. Overall study results and limits: Authors suggested seasonal influenza vaccinations each recruit few new T cells.

The material sequenced was PBMCs from blood, taken 12 days after vaccination. The J gene is TRBJ1-5, the V gene TRBV2, with D unresolved. The receptor was derived from a man between 50 and 59 years old who received an inactivated influenza vaccine. The CDR3 DNA reads TGTGCCAGCAAAATTACGGGACAGCCCCAGCATTTT. Its protein is CASKITGQPQHF.